Each of the 27 T cell receptor beta chains below was sequenced from the same sample in a study of blood T cell repertoires in COVID-19. The repertoire was sequenced with immunoSEQ multiplex PCR; TCRdb's copy has only in-frame clones and lacks some. The repertoire holds about 24,000 clones, with 89% as singletons. Sequencing was done on a sample of peripheral blood. The receptors originated from a human donor in a cohort sampled during active COVID-19.

The chain is built from TRBV6-6 and TRBJ2-2, with TRBD2 identical over 8 bases. Germline loops: CDR1 MNHNY, CDR2 SVGAGI (reference sequence). The junction had 3 bases not matched to a gene; V was cut back by 6 bases and J by 3 bases. The CDR3 is made up of 14 amino acids. The DNA of the CDR3 is TGTGCCAGCAGGGACGGGGGGGACACCGGGGAGCTGTTTTTT. Residues: CASRDGGDTGELFF.

The chain combines TRBV4-1 with TRBJ2-3; perhaps TRBD1 as D (5 bases). V was trimmed by 5 bases and J by 3 bases, leaving 21 bases between them. Germline CDR1 MGHRA, CDR2 YSYEKL. The length of the CDR3 is 17 residues. The CDR3, as DNA: TGCGCCAGCAGCAGGCCTCAGGGTAGTCGAAGGACAGATACGCAGTATTTT. Amino acids: CASSRPQGSRRTDTQYF.

The V and J genes are TRBV14 and TRBJ2-1; D is perhaps TRBD1 (6 bases). V was trimmed by 1 base and J by 5 bases, leaving 27 bases between them. CDR3 length equals 20 residues. Germline lookup yields CDR1 SGHDN and CDR2 FVKESK. CDR3 DNA sequence: TGTGCCAGCAGCCAAGTCGTGACAGGACTTTTATTGTCGACTAACAATGAGCAGTTCTTC. Translating it yields CASSQVVTGLLLSTNNEQFF.

A single count supports this clone. This chain links TRBV6-5 with TRBJ1-4; D not resolved. V was shortened by 0 bases and J by 8 bases, with 13 bases between the two germline ends. Germline lookup yields CDR1 MNHEY and CDR2 SVGAGI. The CDR3 covers 15 residues. CDR3 in DNA: TGTGCCAGCAGTTACTCCGGCGGGATGCAGGAAAAACTGTTTTTT. Its translation is CASSYSGGMQEKLFF.

The sample holds one count of this clone. The J gene is TRBJ2-5, the V gene TRBV14, with a possible D match to TRBD2 (6 bases). Deletions cut 1 base from V and 4 bases from J, with 16 bases between. CDR1 and CDR2 (germline): SGHDN, FVKESK. The CDR3 has 16 amino acids. The CDR3 loop reads CASSQGFYAGRETQYF. The CDR3 nucleotides are TGTGCCAGCAGCCAAGGTTTCTACGCGGGGAGAGAGACCCAGTACTTC. Drawing the rest from reference TRBV14 and TRBJ2-5, the complete variable domain is EAGVTQFPSHSVIEKGQTVTLRCDPISGHDNLYWYRRVMGKEIKFLLHFVKESKQDESGMPNNRFLAERTGGTYSTLKVQPAELEDSGVYFCASSQGFYAGRETQYFGPGTRLLVL.

This clone was seen once. The chain recombines TRBV5-1 with TRBJ2-7; 10 nucleotides align to TRBD2. This CDR3 is 14 amino acids long. CDR1 and CDR2 (germline): SGHRS, YFSETQ. The J segment lost 6 bases and the V segment lost 0 bases, leaving 3 bases of the junction unmatched. The CDR3 sequence: CASSLVAGGGEQYF. As DNA, the CDR3 is TGCGCCAGCAGCTTGGTAGCGGGAGGAGGCGAGCAGTACTTC.

V usage is TRBV4-1 and J usage is TRBJ1-4; 12 bases align to TRBD1. The germline CDR1 and CDR2 sequences are MGHRA and YSYEKL. The trim removed 0 bases at V and 9 bases at J, leaving 11 bases unmatched. This CDR3 comprises 18 residues. This CDR3 is CASSQDHLGTGGLKKLFF. The CDR3 coding sequence is TGCGCCAGCAGCCAAGATCATCTTGGGACAGGGGGCCTGAAAAAACTGTTTTTT.

CDR3 residues: CATSPLAYNEQFF. In DNA, the CDR3 is TGTGCCACTTCTCCTCTAGCGTACAATGAGCAGTTCTTC. The gene calls are TRBV30 and TRBJ2-1; a possible D gene is TRBD2 (6 bases). CDR1 is GTSNPN and CDR2 is SVGIG in the germline V gene (reference sequence). The CDR3 has 13 amino acids. With 8 bases removed from V and 4 bases from J, the gap between germline ends came to 15 bases. The full variable domain, completed using reference TRBV30 and TRBJ2-1, is SQTIHQWPATLVQPVGSPLSLECTVEGTSNPNLYWYRQAAGRGLQLLFYSVGIGQISSEVPQNLSASRPQDRQFILSSKKLLLSDSGFYLCATSPLAYNEQFFGPGTRLTVL.

The chain has TRBV6-2 or TRBV6-3 and TRBJ2-1; no firm D call. From germline, CDR1 is MNHEY and CDR2 SVGEGT. The CDR3 consists of 15 residues. Trimming pared 6 bases from V and 3 bases from J, leaving 15 bases between. This chain's CDR3 is CASSLSGNYYNEQFF. CDR3 sequence (DNA): TGTGCCAGCAGCTTGAGTGGTAACTACTACAATGAGCAGTTCTTC.

The chain is built from TRBV11-3 and TRBJ1-1; 9 bases map to TRBD1. In germline, CDR1 is SGHNT, CDR2 YENEEA. Trimming at V came to 5 bases and at J to 8 bases, leaving 6 bases not matched to a gene. The CDR3 is made up of 13 amino acids. The CDR3 spells CASSPGTGLEAFF. The CDR3 coding sequence is TGTGCCAGCAGCCCCGGGACAGGGCTCGAAGCTTTCTTT.

The chain employs TRBV27 and TRBJ2-5; D gene unclear. Trimming pared 1 base from V and 2 bases from J, leaving 11 bases between. Looked up from germline, CDR1 is MNHEY and CDR2 is SMNVEV (reference sequence). This CDR3 region has 15 residues. The CDR3 DNA sequence: TGTGCCAGCAGTTTATTTCGAACTTCACAAGAGACCCAGTACTTC. Translated: CASSLFRTSQETQYF.

This sequence joins TRBV5-4 and TRBJ2-3; the match to TRBD1 covers 11 bases. Germline V lookup: CDR1 SGHNT, CDR2 YYREEE (reference sequence). The ends lost 10 bases at V and 5 bases at J; junction bases unmatched: 12. CDR3 length: 15 residues. This CDR3 is CAVLDRDRGRDTQYF. CDR3 bases: TGTGCCGTGCTGGACCGGGACAGGGGGAGAGATACGCAGTATTTT.

The genes are TRBV28 and TRBJ2-3; D remains ambiguous. CDR1 and CDR2 (germline): MDHEN, SYDVKM. Trimming shortened V by 2 bases and J by 4 bases, and 7 bases separated the two germline ends. The CDR3 contains 13 residues. The CDR3 region has the DNA TGTGCCAGCAGTTTAAGTGAGTCAGATACGCAGTATTTT. Translation gives CASSLSESDTQYF.

The rearrangement joins TRBV5-6 to TRBJ2-1, with a tentative D call TRBD1 (5 bases). Per the germline V gene, CDR1 is SGHDT and CDR2 is YYEEEE. The length of the CDR3 is 16 residues. The V end was cut by 4 bases, the J end by 1 base, with 15 bases between. CDR3 bases: TGTGCCAGCAGCCTCCTCGTGGGGCAATCCTACAATGAGCAGTTCTTC. This translates into CASSLLVGQSYNEQFF. Drawing the rest from reference TRBV5-6 and TRBJ2-1, the complete variable domain is DAGVTQSPTHLIKTRGQQVTLRCSPKSGHDTVSWYQQALGQGPQFIFQYYEEEERQRGNFPDRFSGHQFPNYSSELNVNALLLGDSALYLCASSLLVGQSYNEQFFGPGTRLTVL.

The rearrangement joins TRBV7-9 to TRBJ2-1; D possibly corresponds to TRBD1 (5 bases). The CDR3 is made up of 13 amino acids. In germline, CDR1 is SEHNR, CDR2 FQNEAQ (reference sequence). Trimming left V 6 bases short and J 6 bases short, with 12 bases between. The CDR3 is CASRLLTGNEQFF. In DNA form, the CDR3 reads TGTGCCAGCAGATTATTAACAGGCAATGAGCAGTTCTTC.

This clone has more than one count but fewer than ten. The rearrangement joins TRBV6-1 to TRBJ2-7, with a possible D match to TRBD2 (5 bases). The V and J ends lost 3 bases and 9 bases respectively, with 18 bases between them. The CDR3 runs 14 residues. Germline values: CDR1 MNHNS, CDR2 SASEGT. CDR3 DNA: TGTGCCAGCAGTGATGCAGGCTTGGACTTGGGGCAGTACTTC. The encoded protein is CASSDAGLDLGQYF.

The chain couples TRBV4-1 to TRBJ2-5; 10 bases are shared with TRBD2. V lost 5 bases to trimming and J lost 3 bases; unmatched junction nucleotides: 3. The CDR3 covers 14 residues. CDR1 is MGHRA, CDR2 YSYEKL, per germline. CDR3 in amino acids: CASSVAGGEETQYF. The CDR3 DNA sequence: TGCGCCAGCAGCGTAGCGGGAGGCGAAGAGACCCAGTACTTC.

V is TRBV25-1 and J is TRBJ1-2, with 9 bases identical to TRBD1. The germline gives CDR1 MGHDK, CDR2 SYGVNS. CDR3 size: 15 residues. Unmatched junction bases numbered 9, after V lost 6 bases and J lost 4 bases. CDR3: CASRADRGNGYGYTF. The DNA of the CDR3 is TGTGCCAGCAGAGCCGACAGGGGGAACGGCTATGGCTACACCTTC.

This clone occurred once. The genes are TRBV27 and TRBJ2-1; the D gene is possibly TRBD2 (7 bases). V lost 3 bases, J lost 7 bases, and 10 bases lay in between. The CDR3 spans 13 residues. Germline loops: CDR1 MNHEY, CDR2 SMNVEV (reference sequence). CDR3 sequence reads: CASSLGGRNEQFF. The DNA for the CDR3 is TGTGCCAGCAGTTTGGGGGGGCGGAATGAGCAGTTCTTC.

The chain combines TRBV3-1 (or the pseudogene TRBV3-2) with TRBJ2-7; unclear D gene. The germline V gene has CDR1 LGHDT and CDR2 YNNKEL (reference sequence). The V and J ends lost 1 base and 0 bases respectively, with 10 bases between them. The CDR3 covers 15 residues. CDR3 coding DNA: TGTGCCAGCAGCCAAGCTGTCCACAGCTCCTACGAGCAGTACTTC. As protein: CASSQAVHSSYEQYF.

V and J are TRBV27 and TRBJ1-1; D is undetermined. Trimming took off 1 base at V and 4 bases at J, with 7 bases between the two ends. Germline V CDR1 and CDR2: MNHEY, SMNVEV (reference sequence). This CDR3 has 13 residues. The CDR3 bases are TGTGCCAGCAGTTTATTGGGAGCCACTGAAGCTTTCTTT. It translates to CASSLLGATEAFF.

The chain joins TRBV3-1 (or the pseudogene TRBV3-2) to TRBJ2-2; 9 bases match TRBD2. Trimming removed 1 base from V and 7 bases from J; junction bases left unmatched: 4. Germline values: CDR1 LGHDT, CDR2 YNNKEL (reference sequence). The CDR3 sequence is 15 residues long. CDR3 amino acids: CASSQGGLAIGELFF. The CDR3 DNA reads TGTGCCAGCAGCCAAGGTGGACTAGCGATCGGGGAGCTGTTTTTT.

The rearrangement uses TRBV7-9 and TRBJ1-1, with D perhaps TRBD1 (6 bases). The CDR3 consists of 15 residues. Germline-derived CDR1 and CDR2 are SEHNR and FQNEAQ (reference sequence). V was trimmed by 1 base and J by 2 bases, leaving 11 bases between them. The CDR3 sequence: CASSLEGTTNTEAFF. CDR3 sequence (DNA): TGTGCCAGCAGCTTAGAGGGGACAACAAACACTGAAGCTTTCTTT. The variable domain in full, with the rest retrieved from reference TRBV7-9 and TRBJ1-1, is DTGVSQNPRHKITKRGQNVTFRCDPISEHNRLYWYRQTLGQGPEFLTYFQNEAQLEKSRLLSDRFSAERPKGSFSTLEIQRTEQGDSAMYLCASSLEGTTNTEAFFGQGTRLTVV.

This rearrangement joins TRBV7-2 to TRBJ2-5; 12 nucleotides align to TRBD2. The CDR3 runs to 18 residues. Unmatched junction bases numbered 11, after V lost 6 bases and J lost 0 bases. CDR1 is SGHTA, CDR2 FQGNSA, per germline. CDR3 nucleotides: TGTGCCAGCAGATTCACTAGCGGGGGGCCCTACTACCAAGAGACCCAGTACTTC. Amino acid sequence: CASRFTSGGPYYQETQYF.

This clone turned up a few times. The chain recombines TRBV7-2 with TRBJ1-5; the D is unclear. This CDR3 comprises 14 residues. V lost 5 bases to trimming and J lost 1 base, with 9 bases between them. Germline loops: CDR1 SGHTA, CDR2 FQGNSA. DNA of the CDR3: TGTGCCAGCAGCGTGAGGGAGAGCAATCAGCCCCAGCATTTT. It yields the protein CASSVRESNQPQHF. Based on the CDR3 plus reference TRBV7-2 and TRBJ1-5, the full variable domain is GAGVSQSPSNKVTEKGKDVELRCDPISGHTALYWYRQSLGQGLEFLIYFQGNSAPDKSGLPSDRFSAERTGGSVSTLTIQRTQQEDSAVYLCASSVRESNQPQHFGDGTRLSIL.

The CDR3 region is CASSLGEIGRASRETDTQYF. The CDR3, as DNA: TGTGCCAGCAGTCTTGGAGAGATCGGGAGGGCCAGTAGGGAGACAGATACGCAGTATTTT. This sequence joins TRBV27 and TRBJ2-3; 8 bases match TRBD2. CDR3 length: 20 residues. Germline V gene lookup returns CDR1 MNHEY and CDR2 SMNVEV (reference sequence). Losses at the gene ends were 5 bases for V and 3 bases for J; bases not matched to a gene: 22.

The chain carries TRBV19 and TRBJ1-3; D is unresolved. V was trimmed by 3 bases and J by 0 bases, leaving 12 bases between them. Germline V gene data show CDR1 as LNHDA and CDR2 as SQIVND (reference sequence). The CDR3 is 16 amino acids. CDR3 sequence: CASSMDQVTSGNTIYF. The CDR3 region has the DNA TGTGCCAGTAGTATGGATCAGGTAACCTCTGGAAACACCATATATTTT. The whole variable domain, remainder taken from reference TRBV19 and TRBJ1-3, is DGGITQSPKYLFRKEGQNVTLSCEQNLNHDAMYWYRQDPGQGLRLIYYSQIVNDFQKGDIAEGYSVSREKKESFPLTVTSAQKNPTAFYLCASSMDQVTSGNTIYFGEGSWLTVV.